The subject of this entry is one TCR beta chain. TCRdb re-called the 5' RACE reads and catalogs CDR3 proteins one per entry, DNA excluded. This table lists about 430,000 distinct CDR3 sequences. The data are from a study of T cells expressing NK-cell markers. The germline V gene encodes CDR1 SGHTA and CDR2 FQGNSA. The CDR3 covers 21 residues. Sequencing input: blood T cells: a sorted CD56 or NKG2C T cell subset, CD4+ or CD8+ T cells, or bulk PBMC T cells (not recorded which). This sequence was found in a woman aged 45-60 years in good health. The chain is built from TRBV7-2 and TRBJ2-3; the D gene TCRdb calls, TRBD2, cannot be checked with no DNA. CDR3 protein: CASSLAGRTSVRFTSTDTQYF. Using reference TRBV7-2 and TRBJ2-3 for the parts outside the CDR3, the full variable domain is GAGVSQSPSNKVTEKGKDVELRCDPISGHTALYWYRQSLGQGLEFLIYFQGNSAPDKSGLPSDRFSAERTGGSVSTLTIQRTQQEDSAVYLCASSLAGRTSVRFTSTDTQYFGPGTRLTVL.